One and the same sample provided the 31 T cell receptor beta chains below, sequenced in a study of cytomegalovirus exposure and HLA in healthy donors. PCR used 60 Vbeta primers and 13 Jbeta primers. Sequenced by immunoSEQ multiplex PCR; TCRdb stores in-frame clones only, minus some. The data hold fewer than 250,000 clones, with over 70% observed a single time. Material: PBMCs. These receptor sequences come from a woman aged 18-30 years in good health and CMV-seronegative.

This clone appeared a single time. The CDR3 sequence: CASSSRGLAGETQYF. DNA for the CDR3: TGTGCCAGCAGCTCTCGGGGACTAGCGGGAGAGACCCAGTACTTC. This chain links TRBV7-2 with TRBJ2-5, with 12 positions matching TRBD2. This CDR3 region has 15 residues. Germline V lookup: CDR1 SGHTA, CDR2 FQGNSA. J lost 4 bases, V lost 4 bases, and 4 bases had no gene match.

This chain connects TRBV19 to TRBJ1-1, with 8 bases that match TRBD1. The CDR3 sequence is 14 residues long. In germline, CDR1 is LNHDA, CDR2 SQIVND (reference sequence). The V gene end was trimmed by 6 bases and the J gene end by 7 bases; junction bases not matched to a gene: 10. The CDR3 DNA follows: TGTGCCAGTAGCTTAAACAGGGGGGGTTATGAAGCTTTCTTT. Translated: CASSLNRGGYEAFF.

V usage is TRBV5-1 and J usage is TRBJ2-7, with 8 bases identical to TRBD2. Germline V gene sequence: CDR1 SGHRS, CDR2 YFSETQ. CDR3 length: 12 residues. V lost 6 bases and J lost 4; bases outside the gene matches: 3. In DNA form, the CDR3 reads TGCGCCAGCACCTCTAGCGGGTACGAGCAGTACTTC. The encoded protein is CASTSSGYEQYF. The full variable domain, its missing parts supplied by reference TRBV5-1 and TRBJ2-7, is KAGVTQTPRYLIKTRGQQVTLSCSPISGHRSVSWYQQTPGQGLQFLFEYFSETQRNKGNFPGRFSGRQFSNSRSEMNVSTLELGDSALYLCASTSSGYEQYFGPGTRLTVT.

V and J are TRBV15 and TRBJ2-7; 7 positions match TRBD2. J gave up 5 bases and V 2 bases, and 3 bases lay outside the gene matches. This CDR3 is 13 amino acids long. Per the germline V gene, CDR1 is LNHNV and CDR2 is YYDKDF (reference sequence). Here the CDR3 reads CATSRSRGDEQYF. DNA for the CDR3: TGTGCCACCAGCAGATCTCGGGGGGACGAGCAGTACTTC.

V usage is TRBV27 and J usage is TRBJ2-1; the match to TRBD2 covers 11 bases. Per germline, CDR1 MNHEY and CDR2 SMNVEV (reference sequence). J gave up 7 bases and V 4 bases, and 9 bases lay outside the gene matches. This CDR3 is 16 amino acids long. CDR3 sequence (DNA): TGTGCCAGCAGTTCCCCCTCGACTAGCGGGAATAATGAGCAGTTCTTC. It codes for CASSSPSTSGNNEQFF.

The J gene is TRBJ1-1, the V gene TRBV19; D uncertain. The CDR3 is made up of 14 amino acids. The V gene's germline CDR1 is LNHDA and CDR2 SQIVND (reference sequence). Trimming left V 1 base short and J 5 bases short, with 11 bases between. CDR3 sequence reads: CASSIGQEWTEAFF. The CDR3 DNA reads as TGTGCCAGTAGTATAGGCCAGGAATGGACTGAAGCTTTCTTT.

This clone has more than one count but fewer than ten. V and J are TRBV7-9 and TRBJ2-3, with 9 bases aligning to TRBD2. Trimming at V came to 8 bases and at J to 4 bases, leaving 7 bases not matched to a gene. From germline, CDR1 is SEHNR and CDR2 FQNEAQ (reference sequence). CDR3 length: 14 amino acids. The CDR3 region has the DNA TGTGCCAGCCCTGCGGGGGGGCAGGCAGATACGCAGTATTTT. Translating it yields CASPAGGQADTQYF.

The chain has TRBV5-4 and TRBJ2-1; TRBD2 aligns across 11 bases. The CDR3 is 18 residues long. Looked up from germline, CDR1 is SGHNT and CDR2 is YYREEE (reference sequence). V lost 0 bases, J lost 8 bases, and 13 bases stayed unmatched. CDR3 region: CASSLAPPTSGKGYEQFF. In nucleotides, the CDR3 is TGTGCCAGCAGCTTGGCCCCCCCGACTAGCGGGAAGGGCTATGAGCAGTTCTTC.

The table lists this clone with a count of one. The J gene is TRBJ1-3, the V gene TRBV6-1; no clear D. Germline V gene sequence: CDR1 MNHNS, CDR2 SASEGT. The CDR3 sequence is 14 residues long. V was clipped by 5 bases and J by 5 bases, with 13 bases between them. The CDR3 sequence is CASSQPGSRNTIYF. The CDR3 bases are TGTGCCAGCAGTCAACCAGGAAGTCGAAACACCATATATTTT.

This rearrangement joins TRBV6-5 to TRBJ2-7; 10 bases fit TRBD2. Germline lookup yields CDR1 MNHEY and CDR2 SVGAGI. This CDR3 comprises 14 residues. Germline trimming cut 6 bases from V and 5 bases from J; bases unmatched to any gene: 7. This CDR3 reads CASRLASGRHEQYF. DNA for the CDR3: TGTGCCAGCAGGCTCGCTAGCGGGAGACACGAGCAGTACTTC.

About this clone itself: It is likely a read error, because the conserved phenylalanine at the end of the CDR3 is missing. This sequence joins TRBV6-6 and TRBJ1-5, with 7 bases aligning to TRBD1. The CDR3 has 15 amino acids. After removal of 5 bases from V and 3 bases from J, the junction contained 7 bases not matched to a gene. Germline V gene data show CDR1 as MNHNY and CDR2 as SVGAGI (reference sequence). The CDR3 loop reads CASSVPGTVNQPQHL. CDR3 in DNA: TGTGCCAGCAGTGTACCCGGGACAGTCAATCAGCCCCAGCATCTT.

The CDR3 loop reads CSAEDSRGATF. CDR3 DNA sequence: TGCAGCGCCGAAGACAGCCGGGGTGCCACCTTC. The chain couples TRBV29-1 to TRBJ1-2; TRBD1 is a possible D gene (5 bases). The CDR3 has 11 amino acids. V was trimmed by 7 bases and J by 13 bases, leaving 19 bases between them. Germline V gives CDR1 SQVTM, CDR2 ANQGSEA.

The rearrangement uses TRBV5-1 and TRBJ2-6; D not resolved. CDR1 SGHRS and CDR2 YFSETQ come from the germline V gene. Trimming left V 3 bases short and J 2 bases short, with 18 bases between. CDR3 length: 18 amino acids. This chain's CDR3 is CASSYPEAFDAGANVLTF. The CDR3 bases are TGCGCCAGCAGCTACCCCGAAGCGTTTGACGCTGGGGCCAACGTCCTGACTTTC.

As DNA, the CDR3 is TGTGCCAGCAGTGAAGAGGGCTCCAGCTCCTACGAGCAGTACTTC. Amino acid sequence: CASSEEGSSSYEQYF. The chain links TRBV6-4 to TRBJ2-7; D may be TRBD2 (5 bases). The CDR3 is made up of 15 amino acids. V lost 3 bases, J lost 0 bases, and 12 bases lay in between. Germline CDR1 and CDR2: MRHNA and SNTAGT.

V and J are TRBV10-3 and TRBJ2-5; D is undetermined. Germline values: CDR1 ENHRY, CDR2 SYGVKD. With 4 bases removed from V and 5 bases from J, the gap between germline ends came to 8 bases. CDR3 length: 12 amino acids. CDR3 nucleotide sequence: TGTGCCATCAGTGGCCTCGAGGAGACCCAGTACTTC. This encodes CAISGLEETQYF.

The CDR3 spells CASSSNSAGITEAFF. The CDR3 DNA follows: TGTGCCAGCAGCTCAAATTCGGCAGGGATCACTGAAGCTTTCTTT. The J gene is TRBJ1-1, the V gene TRBV7-9; D possibly corresponds to TRBD1 (5 bases). Germline V gene data show CDR1 as SEHNR and CDR2 as FQNEAQ (reference sequence). The CDR3 sequence is 15 residues long. Trimming took 4 bases from V and 4 from J, leaving 16 bases between them.

The CDR3, as DNA: TGTGCCAGCAGCCCACAGGGGGCGGTTCGTTACTACACCTTC. It is translated as CASSPQGAVRYYTF. V and J are TRBV9 and TRBJ1-2; 9 nucleotides line up with TRBD1. CDR1 is SGDLS, CDR2 YYNGEE, per germline. The CDR3 sequence is 14 residues long. J was trimmed by 10 bases and V by 4 bases; bases with no gene match: 11.

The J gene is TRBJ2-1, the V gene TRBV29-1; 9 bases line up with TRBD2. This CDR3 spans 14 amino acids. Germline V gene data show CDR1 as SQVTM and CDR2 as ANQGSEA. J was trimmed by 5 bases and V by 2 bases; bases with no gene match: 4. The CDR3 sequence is CSVESLAGNNEQFF. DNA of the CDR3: TGCAGCGTTGAATCGCTAGCGGGAAACAATGAGCAGTTCTTC.

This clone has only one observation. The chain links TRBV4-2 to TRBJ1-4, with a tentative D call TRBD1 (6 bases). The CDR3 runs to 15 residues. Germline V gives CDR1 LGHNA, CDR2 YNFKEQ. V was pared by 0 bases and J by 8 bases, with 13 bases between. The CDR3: CASSQDPRGEEKLFF. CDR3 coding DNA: TGTGCCAGCAGCCAAGATCCCAGGGGTGAAGAAAAACTGTTTTTT.

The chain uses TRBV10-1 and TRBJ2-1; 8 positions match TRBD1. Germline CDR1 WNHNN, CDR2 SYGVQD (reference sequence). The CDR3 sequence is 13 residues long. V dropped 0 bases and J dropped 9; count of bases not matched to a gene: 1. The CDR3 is CASSESQGVEQFF. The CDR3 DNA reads TGCGCCAGCAGTGAGTCACAGGGGGTTGAGCAGTTCTTC.

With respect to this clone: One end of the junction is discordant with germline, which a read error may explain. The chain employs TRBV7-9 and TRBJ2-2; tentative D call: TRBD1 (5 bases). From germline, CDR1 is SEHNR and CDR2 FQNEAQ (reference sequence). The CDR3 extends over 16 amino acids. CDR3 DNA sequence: TGTTCCAGCAGCTTTCAGGGCGGCCAGAACACCGGGGAGCTGTTTTTT. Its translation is CSSSFQGGQNTGELFF.

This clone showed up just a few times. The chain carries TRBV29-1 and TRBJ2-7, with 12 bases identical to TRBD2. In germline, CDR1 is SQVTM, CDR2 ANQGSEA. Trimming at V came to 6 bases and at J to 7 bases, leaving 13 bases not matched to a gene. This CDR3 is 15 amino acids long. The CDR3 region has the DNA TGCAGCGTAGGCAGAGGACTAGCGGGGACCGGAGAGCAGTACTTC. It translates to CSVGRGLAGTGEQYF.

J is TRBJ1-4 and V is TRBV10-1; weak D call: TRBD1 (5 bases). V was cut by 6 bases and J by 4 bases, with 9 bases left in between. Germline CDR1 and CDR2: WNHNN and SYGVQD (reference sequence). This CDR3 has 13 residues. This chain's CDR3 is CASSPGINEKLFF. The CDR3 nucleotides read TGCGCCAGCAGCCCAGGGATTAATGAAAAACTGTTTTTT.

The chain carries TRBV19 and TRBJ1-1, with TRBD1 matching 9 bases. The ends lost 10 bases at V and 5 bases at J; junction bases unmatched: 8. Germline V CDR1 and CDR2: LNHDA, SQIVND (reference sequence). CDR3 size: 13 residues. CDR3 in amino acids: CAISDRGETEAFF. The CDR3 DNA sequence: TGTGCCATCTCGGACAGGGGAGAGACTGAAGCTTTCTTT.

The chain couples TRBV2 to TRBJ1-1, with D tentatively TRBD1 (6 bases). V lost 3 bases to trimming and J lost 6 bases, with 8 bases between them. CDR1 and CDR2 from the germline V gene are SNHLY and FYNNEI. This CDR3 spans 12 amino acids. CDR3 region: CASSDRGPEAFF. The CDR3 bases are TGTGCCAGCAGTGACAGGGGCCCTGAAGCTTTCTTT. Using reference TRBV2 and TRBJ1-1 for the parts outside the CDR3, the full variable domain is EPEVTQTPSHQVTQMGQEVILRCVPISNHLYFYWYRQILGQKVEFLVSFYNNEISEKSEIFDDQFSVERPDGSNFTLKIRSTKLEDSAMYFCASSDRGPEAFFGQGTRLTVV.

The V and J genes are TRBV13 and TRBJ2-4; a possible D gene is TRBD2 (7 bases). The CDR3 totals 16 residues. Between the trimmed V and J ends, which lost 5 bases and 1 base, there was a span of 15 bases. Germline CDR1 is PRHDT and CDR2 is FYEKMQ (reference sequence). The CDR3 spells CASSTRGGGAKNIQYF. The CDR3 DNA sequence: TGTGCCAGCAGCACCAGGGGAGGGGGGGCCAAAAACATTCAGTACTTC. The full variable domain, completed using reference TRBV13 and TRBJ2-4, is AAGVIQSPRHLIKEKRETATLKCYPIPRHDTVYWYQQGPGQDPQFLISFYEKMQSDKGSIPDRFSAQQFSDYHSELNMSSLELGDSALYFCASSTRGGGAKNIQYFGAGTRLSVL.

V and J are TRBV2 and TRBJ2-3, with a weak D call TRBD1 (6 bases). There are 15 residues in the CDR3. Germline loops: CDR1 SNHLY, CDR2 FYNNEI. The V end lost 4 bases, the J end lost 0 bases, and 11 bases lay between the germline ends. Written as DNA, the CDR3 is TGTGCCAGCAGTGCAGGGGTACACAGCACAGATACGCAGTATTTT. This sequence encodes CASSAGVHSTDTQYF.

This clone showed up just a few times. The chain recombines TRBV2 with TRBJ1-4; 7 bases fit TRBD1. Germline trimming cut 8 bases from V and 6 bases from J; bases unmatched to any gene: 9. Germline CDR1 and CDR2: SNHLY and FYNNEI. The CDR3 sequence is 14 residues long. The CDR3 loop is CASSEGGFDEKLFF. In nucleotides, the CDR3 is TGTGCCAGCTCGGAAGGGGGCTTCGATGAAAAACTGTTTTTT. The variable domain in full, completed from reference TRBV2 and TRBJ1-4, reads EPEVTQTPSHQVTQMGQEVILRCVPISNHLYFYWYRQILGQKVEFLVSFYNNEISEKSEIFDDQFSVERPDGSNFTLKIRSTKLEDSAMYFCASSEGGFDEKLFFGSGTQLSVL.

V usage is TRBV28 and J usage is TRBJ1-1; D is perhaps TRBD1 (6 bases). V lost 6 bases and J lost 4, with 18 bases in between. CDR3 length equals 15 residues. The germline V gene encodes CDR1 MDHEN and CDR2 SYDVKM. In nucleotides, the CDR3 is TGTGCCAGCAGACCCTACTGGACAGAGGGCACTGAAGCTTTCTTT. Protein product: CASRPYWTEGTEAFF.

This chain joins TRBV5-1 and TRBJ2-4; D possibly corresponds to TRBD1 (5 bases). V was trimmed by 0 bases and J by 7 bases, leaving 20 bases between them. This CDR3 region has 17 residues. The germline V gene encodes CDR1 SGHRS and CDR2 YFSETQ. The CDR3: CASSLGPWGAVLNIQYF. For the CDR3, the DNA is TGCGCCAGCAGCTTGGGGCCCTGGGGCGCGGTGCTGAACATTCAGTACTTC.

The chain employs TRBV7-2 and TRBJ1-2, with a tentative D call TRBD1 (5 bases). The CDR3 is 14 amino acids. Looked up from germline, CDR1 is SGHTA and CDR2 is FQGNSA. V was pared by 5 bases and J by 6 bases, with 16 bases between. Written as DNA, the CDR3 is TGTGCCAGCAGCCTCTCCGGGACTTCCGATGGCTACACCTTC. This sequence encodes CASSLSGTSDGYTF.